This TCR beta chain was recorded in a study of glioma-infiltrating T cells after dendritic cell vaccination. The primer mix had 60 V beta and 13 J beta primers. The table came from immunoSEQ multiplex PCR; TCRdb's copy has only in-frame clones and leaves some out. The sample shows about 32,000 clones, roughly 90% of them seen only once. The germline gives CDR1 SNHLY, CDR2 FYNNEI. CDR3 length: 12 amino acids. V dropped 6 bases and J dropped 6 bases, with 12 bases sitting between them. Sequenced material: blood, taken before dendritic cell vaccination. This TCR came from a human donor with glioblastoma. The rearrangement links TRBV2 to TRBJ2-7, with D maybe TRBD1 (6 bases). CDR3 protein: CASRGGRGEQYF. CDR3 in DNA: TGTGCCAGCAGAGGGGGACGCGGCGAGCAGTACTTC.